This record looks at one T cell receptor beta chain sequence and its context. The record originates from a study of shared clonotypes between healthy human individuals. The split of CD4+ cells yielded CD45RA+ naive and CD45RA-negative memory subsets. The data were produced by immunoSEQ multiplex PCR, yet TCRdb's version contains in-frame clones alone and is incomplete. The data show hundreds of thousands of clones, with 72% seen just once and 1.8% held by the top ten. Per germline, CDR1 ENHRY and CDR2 SYGVKD. The CDR3 is 13 residues long. The V segment lost 4 bases and the J segment 4 bases; nucleotides outside the gene matches: 4.

This clonotype originated in a woman aged 25-40 years in good health. This rearrangement joins TRBV10-3 to TRBJ2-7; 7 nucleotides line up with TRBD1. Sequences were obtained from memory CD4+ T cells sorted from blood. Subset described: CD45RA-negative fraction. The CDR3 loop is CAISVNRGYEQYF. The CDR3 DNA sequence: TGTGCCATCAGTGTAAACAGGGGATACGAGCAGTACTTC.